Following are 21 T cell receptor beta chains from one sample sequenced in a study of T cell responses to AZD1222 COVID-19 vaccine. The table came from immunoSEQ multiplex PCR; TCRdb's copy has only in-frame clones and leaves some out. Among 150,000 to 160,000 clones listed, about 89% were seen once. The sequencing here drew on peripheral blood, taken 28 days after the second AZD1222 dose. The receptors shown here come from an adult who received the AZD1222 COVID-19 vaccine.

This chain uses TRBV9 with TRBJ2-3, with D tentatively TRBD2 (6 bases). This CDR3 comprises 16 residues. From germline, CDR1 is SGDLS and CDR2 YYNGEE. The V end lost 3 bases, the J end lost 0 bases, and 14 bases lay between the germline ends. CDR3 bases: TGTGCCAGCAGCGGGAGGGAGGCAACGAGCACAGATACGCAGTATTTT. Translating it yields CASSGREATSTDTQYF.

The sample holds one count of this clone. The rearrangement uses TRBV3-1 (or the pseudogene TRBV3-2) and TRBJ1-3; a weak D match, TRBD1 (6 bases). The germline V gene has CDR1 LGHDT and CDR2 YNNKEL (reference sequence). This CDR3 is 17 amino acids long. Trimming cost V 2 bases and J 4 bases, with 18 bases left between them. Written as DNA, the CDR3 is TGTGCCAGCAGCCAAAAGCAGTGGGGGGGGCGAGGAAACACCATATATTTT. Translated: CASSQKQWGGRGNTIYF.

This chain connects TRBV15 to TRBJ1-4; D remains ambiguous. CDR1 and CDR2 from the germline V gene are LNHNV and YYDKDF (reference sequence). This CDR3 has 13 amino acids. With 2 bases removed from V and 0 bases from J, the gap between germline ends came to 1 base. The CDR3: CATSRSTNEKLFF. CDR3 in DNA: TGTGCCACCAGCAGATCAACTAATGAAAAACTGTTTTTT. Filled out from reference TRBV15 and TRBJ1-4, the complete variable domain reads DAMVIQNPRYQVTQFGKPVTLSCSQTLNHNVMYWYQQKSSQAPKLLFHYYDKDFNNEADTPDNFQSRRPNTSFCFLDIRSPGLGDTAMYLCATSRSTNEKLFFGSGTQLSVL.

The CDR3 nucleotides are TGTGCCAGCAGTCCAAAGCTGGGGCAGTTCTTC. It is translated as CASSPKLGQFF. The V gene is TRBV12-3 or TRBV12-4, the J gene TRBJ2-1; D gene ambiguous. Trimming left V 5 bases short and J 12 bases short, with 11 bases between. The CDR3 contains 11 residues.

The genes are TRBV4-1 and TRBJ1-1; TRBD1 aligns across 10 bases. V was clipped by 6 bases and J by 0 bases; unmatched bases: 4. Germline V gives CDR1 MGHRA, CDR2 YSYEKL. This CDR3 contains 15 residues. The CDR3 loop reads CASRRGQGVNTEAFF. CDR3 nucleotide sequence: TGCGCCAGCAGACGAGGACAGGGGGTGAACACTGAAGCTTTCTTT.

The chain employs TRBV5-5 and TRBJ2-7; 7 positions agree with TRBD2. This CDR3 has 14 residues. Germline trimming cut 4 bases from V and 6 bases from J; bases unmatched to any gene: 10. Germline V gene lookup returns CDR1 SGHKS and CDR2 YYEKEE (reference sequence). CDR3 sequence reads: CASSKEGRGVEQYF. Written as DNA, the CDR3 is TGTGCCAGCAGCAAGGAGGGACGGGGGGTCGAGCAGTACTTC.

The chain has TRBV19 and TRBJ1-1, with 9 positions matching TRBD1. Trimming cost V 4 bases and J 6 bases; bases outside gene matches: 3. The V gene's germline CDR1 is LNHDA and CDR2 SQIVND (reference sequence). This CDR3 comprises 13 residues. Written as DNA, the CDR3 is TGTGCCAGTAGTAAGACAGGGGGATCTGAAGCTTTCTTT. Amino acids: CASSKTGGSEAFF. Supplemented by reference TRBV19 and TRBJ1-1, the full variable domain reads DGGITQSPKYLFRKEGQNVTLSCEQNLNHDAMYWYRQDPGQGLRLIYYSQIVNDFQKGDIAEGYSVSREKKESFPLTVTSAQKNPTAFYLCASSKTGGSEAFFGQGTRLTVV.

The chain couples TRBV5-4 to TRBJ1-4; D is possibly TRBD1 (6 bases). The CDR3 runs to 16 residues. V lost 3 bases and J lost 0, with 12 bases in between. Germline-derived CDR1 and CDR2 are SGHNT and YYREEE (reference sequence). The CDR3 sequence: CASSSGAITTNEKLFF. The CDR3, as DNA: TGTGCCAGCAGCTCAGGGGCCATCACAACTAATGAAAAACTGTTTTTT.

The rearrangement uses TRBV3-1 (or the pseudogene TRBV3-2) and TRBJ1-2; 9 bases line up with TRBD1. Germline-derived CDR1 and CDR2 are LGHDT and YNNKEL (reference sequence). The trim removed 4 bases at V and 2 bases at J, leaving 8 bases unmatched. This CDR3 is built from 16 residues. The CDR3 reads CASSPVPGQGNYGYTF. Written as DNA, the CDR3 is TGTGCCAGCAGCCCGGTCCCGGGACAGGGAAACTATGGCTACACCTTC.

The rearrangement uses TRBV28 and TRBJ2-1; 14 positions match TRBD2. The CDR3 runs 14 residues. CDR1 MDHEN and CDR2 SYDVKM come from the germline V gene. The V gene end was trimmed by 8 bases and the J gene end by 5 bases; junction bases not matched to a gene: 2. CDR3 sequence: CASLGLAGDNEQFF. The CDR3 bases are TGTGCCAGCTTGGGACTAGCGGGGGACAATGAGCAGTTCTTC.

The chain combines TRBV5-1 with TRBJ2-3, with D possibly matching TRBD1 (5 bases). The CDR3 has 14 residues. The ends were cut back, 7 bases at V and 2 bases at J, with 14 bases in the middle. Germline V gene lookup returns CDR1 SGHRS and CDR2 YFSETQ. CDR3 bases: TGCGCCAGCGATGCAGGGTTATCCACAGATACGCAGTATTTT. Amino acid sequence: CASDAGLSTDTQYF.

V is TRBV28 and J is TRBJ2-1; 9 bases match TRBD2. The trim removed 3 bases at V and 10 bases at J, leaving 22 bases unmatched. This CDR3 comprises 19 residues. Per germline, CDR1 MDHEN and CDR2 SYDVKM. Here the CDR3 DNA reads TGTGCCAGCAGTTTTGTGCCTGCTGTCGGCGGGAGGGCTTCGGGAGAGCAGTTCTTC. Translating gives CASSFVPAVGGRASGEQFF.

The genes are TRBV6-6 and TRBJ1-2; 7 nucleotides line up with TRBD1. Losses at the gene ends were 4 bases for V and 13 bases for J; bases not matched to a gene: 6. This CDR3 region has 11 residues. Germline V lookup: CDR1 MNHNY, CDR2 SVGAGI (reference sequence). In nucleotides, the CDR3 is TGTGCCAGCAGTTCGGGACAGTCGGTCACCTTC. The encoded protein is CASSSGQSVTF.

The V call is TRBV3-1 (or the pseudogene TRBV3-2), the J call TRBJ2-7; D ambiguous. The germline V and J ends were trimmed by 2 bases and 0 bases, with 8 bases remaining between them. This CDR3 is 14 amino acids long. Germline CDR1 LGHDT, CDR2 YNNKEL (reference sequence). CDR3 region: CASSQPPGSYEQYF. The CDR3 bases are TGTGCCAGCAGCCAACCCCCGGGCTCCTACGAGCAGTACTTC.

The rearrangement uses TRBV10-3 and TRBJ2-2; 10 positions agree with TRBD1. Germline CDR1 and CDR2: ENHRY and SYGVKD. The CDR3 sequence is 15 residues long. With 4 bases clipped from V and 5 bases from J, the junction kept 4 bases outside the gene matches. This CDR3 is CAISAGTGVTGELFF. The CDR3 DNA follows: TGTGCCATCAGTGCGGGGACAGGGGTAACCGGGGAGCTGTTTTTT.

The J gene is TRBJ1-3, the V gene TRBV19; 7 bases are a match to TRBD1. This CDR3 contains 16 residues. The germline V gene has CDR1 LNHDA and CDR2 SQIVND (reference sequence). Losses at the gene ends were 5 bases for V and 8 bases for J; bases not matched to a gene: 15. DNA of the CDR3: TGTGCCAGTAGTCCGGGGACAGTCGCCCATTATGACACCATATATTTT. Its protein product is CASSPGTVAHYDTIYF.

The CDR3 protein is CASGGSGSSYNEQFF. CDR3 in DNA: TGCGCCAGCGGGGGTAGCGGGAGCTCCTACAATGAGCAGTTCTTC. This rearrangement joins TRBV5-1 to TRBJ2-1; 9 nucleotides agree with TRBD2. The trim removed 7 bases at V and 0 bases at J, leaving 5 bases unmatched. In germline, CDR1 is SGHRS, CDR2 YFSETQ. This CDR3 has 15 residues.

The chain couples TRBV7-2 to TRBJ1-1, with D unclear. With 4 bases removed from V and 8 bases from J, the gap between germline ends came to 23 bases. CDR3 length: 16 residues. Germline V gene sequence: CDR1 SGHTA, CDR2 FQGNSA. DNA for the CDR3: TGTGCCAGCAGCTCCGAGTCTGGCGGGTTCGTGAAGGAAGCTTTCTTT. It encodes CASSSESGGFVKEAFF.

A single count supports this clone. CDR3: CASSSNTGELFF. For the CDR3, the DNA is TGTGCCAGCAGCTCGAACACCGGGGAGCTGTTTTTT. V gene TRBV9 combines with J gene TRBJ2-2; no definite D call. Germline V gene sequence: CDR1 SGDLS, CDR2 YYNGEE. Trimming stripped 4 bases from V and 0 bases from J, with 1 base between. The CDR3 extends over 12 amino acids.

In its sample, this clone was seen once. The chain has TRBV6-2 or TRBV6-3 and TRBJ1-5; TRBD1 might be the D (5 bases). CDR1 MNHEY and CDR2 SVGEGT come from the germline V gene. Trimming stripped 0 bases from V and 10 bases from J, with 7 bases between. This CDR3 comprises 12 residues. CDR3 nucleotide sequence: TGTGCCAGCAGTTACTCAGGGGTACCCCAGCATTTT. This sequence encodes CASSYSGVPQHF.

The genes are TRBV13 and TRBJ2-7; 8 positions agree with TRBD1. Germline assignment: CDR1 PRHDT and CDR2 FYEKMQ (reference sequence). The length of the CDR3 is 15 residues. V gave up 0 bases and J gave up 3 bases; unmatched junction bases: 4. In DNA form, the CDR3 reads TGTGCCAGCAGCTTAGGCACAGGACAGGGCTACGAGCAGTACTTC. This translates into CASSLGTGQGYEQYF.